The 14 T cell receptor beta chains below all came from one sample that was sequenced in a study of shared clonotypes between healthy human individuals. The data were produced by immunoSEQ multiplex PCR, yet TCRdb's version contains in-frame clones alone and is incomplete. The repertoire holds 2 million to 2.5 million clones, with roughly 90% as singletons. The material sequenced was naive CD4+ T cells from PBMCs. The sample's subset: CD45RA+ positively selected. These receptors all come from a man younger than 35 in good health. Some clones in this sample may be carry-over from other donors' samples.

Comments on this clone: This CDR3 is also generated by other DNA sequences in the sample. V is TRBV5-1 and J is TRBJ2-3; D call uncertain. Germline V gene data show CDR1 as SGHRS and CDR2 as YFSETQ. The CDR3 length is 14 residues. The V and J ends lost 0 bases and 0 bases respectively, with 5 bases between them. CDR3 region: CASSLAVSTDTQYF. In nucleotides, the CDR3 is TGCGCCAGCAGCTTGGCGGTCAGCACAGATACGCAGTATTTT.

The rearrangement links TRBV11-2 to TRBJ2-7, with D tentatively TRBD1 (6 bases). CDR3 length: 14 amino acids. Germline V gene data show CDR1 as SGHAT and CDR2 as FQNNGV. V dropped 5 bases and J dropped 3 bases, with 14 bases sitting between them. CDR3 sequence: CASSELDRYYEQYF. The CDR3 DNA is TGTGCCAGCAGCGAACTCGACAGGTACTACGAGCAGTACTTC.

V is TRBV28 and J is TRBJ2-7; 10 nucleotides agree with TRBD2. Trimming removed 4 bases from V and 6 bases from J; junction bases left unmatched: 9. Germline V gene data show CDR1 as MDHEN and CDR2 as SYDVKM. This CDR3 has 15 residues. The CDR3 reads CASSSLAGGKIEQYF. CDR3 sequence (DNA): TGTGCCAGCAGTTCTTTAGCGGGAGGTAAAATCGAGCAGTACTTC.

The gene calls are TRBV29-1 and TRBJ1-4; TRBD1 might be the D (6 bases). Germline assignment: CDR1 SQVTM and CDR2 ANQGSEA. Trimming took 6 bases from V and 4 from J, leaving 12 bases between them. The CDR3 loop spans 13 amino acids. The CDR3 spells CSVKGGINEKLFF. CDR3 sequence (DNA): TGCAGCGTGAAGGGGGGAATTAATGAAAAACTGTTTTTT.

Regarding this clone: The sample has other DNA sequences that encode this CDR3 too. J is TRBJ1-2 and V is TRBV28; perhaps TRBD1 as D (6 bases). CDR3 length: 13 residues. CDR1 is MDHEN and CDR2 is SYDVKM in the germline V gene. V was trimmed by 3 bases and J by 4 bases, leaving 9 bases between them. The CDR3 coding sequence is TGTGCCAGCAGTTTGACAGGAACCTATGGCTACACCTTC. It encodes CASSLTGTYGYTF.

V usage is TRBV28 and J usage is TRBJ1-1; D gene ambiguous. CDR3 length: 12 residues. The V end lost 7 bases, the J end lost 7 bases, and 13 bases lay between the germline ends. Per germline, CDR1 MDHEN and CDR2 SYDVKM. The DNA for the CDR3 is TGTGCCAGCACATCCAGAGCCCTTGAAGCTTTCTTT. As protein: CASTSRALEAFF.

The chain uses TRBV7-3 and TRBJ2-2, with 7 bases identical to TRBD2. Germline V gives CDR1 SGHTA, CDR2 FQGTGA. CDR3 length: 16 residues. J gave up 4 bases and V 5 bases, and 10 bases lay outside the gene matches. CDR3 coding DNA: TGTGCCAGCAGCATGACTAGCACAACCGCCACCGGGGAGCTGTTTTTT. As protein: CASSMTSTTATGELFF.

This clone was observed a single time. The V call is TRBV20-1, the J call TRBJ2-1; no clear D gene. This CDR3 comprises 11 residues. With 6 bases removed from V and 9 bases from J, the gap between germline ends came to 12 bases. Germline CDR1 reads DFQATT; CDR2 reads SNEGSKA (reference sequence). The CDR3 region has the DNA TGCAGTGCCAACGTTCAAACTGAGCAGTTCTTC. It yields the protein CSANVQTEQFF.

The V and J genes are TRBV6-1 and TRBJ1-4; 9 bases are a match to TRBD1. The CDR3 sequence is 14 residues long. The junction had 8 bases not matched to a gene; V was cut back by 7 bases and J by 8 bases. Germline values: CDR1 MNHNS, CDR2 SASEGT. The CDR3 loop is CASKKDRGGEKLFF. In nucleotides, the CDR3 is TGTGCCAGCAAAAAGGACAGGGGAGGGGAAAAACTGTTTTTT.

The rearrangement links TRBV28 to TRBJ1-4; TRBD1 aligns across 8 bases. Germline V CDR1 and CDR2: MDHEN, SYDVKM. The CDR3 has 15 residues. Unmatched junction bases numbered 6, after V lost 6 bases and J lost 3 bases. The CDR3 loop reads CASSGQGRANEKLFF. CDR3 DNA: TGTGCCAGCAGCGGACAGGGTAGGGCTAATGAAAAACTGTTTTTT.

The chain is built from TRBV9 and TRBJ2-7, with a tentative D call TRBD2 (7 bases). The CDR3 length is 13 residues. Between the trimmed V and J ends, which lost 3 bases and 6 bases, there was a span of 13 bases. Germline values: CDR1 SGDLS, CDR2 YYNGEE. DNA for the CDR3: TGTGCCAGCAGCGCCAGGGGACTACCCGAGCAGTACTTC. The encoded protein is CASSARGLPEQYF.

The genes are TRBV5-4 and TRBJ2-6; D may be TRBD1 or TRBD2 (6 bases each). Trimming stripped 4 bases from V and 0 bases from J, with 11 bases between. The CDR3 is 16 residues long. From germline, CDR1 is SGHNT and CDR2 YYREEE (reference sequence). CDR3 coding DNA: TGTGCCAGCAGCCCCGGGGGCGGCTCTGGGGCCAACGTCCTGACTTTC. The encoded protein is CASSPGGGSGANVLTF. Combining the CDR3 with reference TRBV5-4 and TRBJ2-6 gives the whole variable domain ETGVTQSPTHLIKTRGQQVTLRCSSQSGHNTVSWYQQALGQGPQFIFQYYREEENGRGNFPPRFSGLQFPNYSSELNVNALELDDSALYLCASSPGGGSGANVLTFGAGSRLTVL.

The chain links TRBV2 to TRBJ1-5; D possibly corresponds to TRBD1 (6 bases). The CDR3 extends over 15 amino acids. Trimming pared 8 bases from V and 0 bases from J, leaving 14 bases between. The germline gives CDR1 SNHLY, CDR2 FYNNEI. CDR3 in DNA: TGTGCCAGCGGGAAACAGGGTTATAGCAATCAGCCCCAGCATTTT. Its protein is CASGKQGYSNQPQHF.

The V gene is TRBV5-1, the J gene TRBJ1-6; 9 bases line up with TRBD1. The CDR3 has 16 amino acids. Germline V lookup: CDR1 SGHRS, CDR2 YFSETQ. J gave up 9 bases and V 0 bases, and 7 bases lay outside the gene matches. The CDR3 region is CASSLGPTGGGSPLHF. As DNA, the CDR3 is TGCGCCAGCAGCTTGGGACCCACAGGGGGCGGTTCACCCCTCCACTTT.